The 29 T cell receptor beta chains given below trace back to one sample, sequenced in a study of blood T cell repertoires in COVID-19. Assay used: immunoSEQ multiplex PCR; TCRdb lists only in-frame clones, some missing. This sample carries approximately 120,000 clones, roughly 83% of them seen once, and the ten largest clones take approximately 18%. The sample consisted of peripheral blood. The receptor set was obtained from a woman aged 55-69 years with acute or convalescent COVID-19.

The genes are TRBV19 and TRBJ1-5, with D possibly being TRBD1 (6 bases). Trimming pared 4 bases from V and 2 bases from J, leaving 15 bases between. The CDR3 consists of 16 residues. Per the germline V gene, CDR1 is LNHDA and CDR2 is SQIVND (reference sequence). CDR3 coding DNA: TGTGCCAGTAGTAAAAGAGGGGGTGAGGGCAATCAGCCCCAGCATTTT. Amino acids: CASSKRGGEGNQPQHF. The entire variable domain, with the rest obtained from reference TRBV19 and TRBJ1-5, is as follows: DGGITQSPKYLFRKEGQNVTLSCEQNLNHDAMYWYRQDPGQGLRLIYYSQIVNDFQKGDIAEGYSVSREKKESFPLTVTSAQKNPTAFYLCASSKRGGEGNQPQHFGDGTRLSIL.

This chain uses TRBV7-9 with TRBJ2-3, with TRBD1 matching over 7 bases. The trim removed 10 bases at V and 1 base at J, leaving 14 bases unmatched. This CDR3 region has 16 residues. Germline V CDR1 and CDR2: SEHNR, FQNEAQ (reference sequence). This CDR3 reads CATPDPKQGRTDTQYF. The CDR3 DNA sequence: TGTGCCACCCCCGACCCAAAACAGGGGCGCACAGATACGCAGTATTTT.

The CDR3: CASSSRQGRMNTEAFF. CDR3 nucleotide sequence: TGTGCCAGCTCATCCAGACAGGGTCGAATGAACACTGAAGCTTTCTTT. The chain links TRBV18 to TRBJ1-1, with 7 bases aligning to TRBD1. V lost 5 bases, J lost 0 bases, and 9 bases stayed unmatched. Germline CDR1 reads KGHSH; CDR2 reads LQKENI. The CDR3 extends over 16 amino acids.

This chain uses TRBV5-6 with TRBJ1-2; D remains ambiguous. The V gene lost 5 bases and the J gene lost 0 bases, with 11 bases spanning the gap. This CDR3 has 14 amino acids. Germline V lookup: CDR1 SGHDT, CDR2 YYEEEE. CDR3 protein: CASRLRGANYGYTF. CDR3 in DNA: TGTGCCAGCAGGCTACGGGGAGCTAACTATGGCTACACCTTC.

The chain couples TRBV27 to TRBJ2-7; D is ambiguous. The CDR3 totals 13 residues. CDR1 MNHEY and CDR2 SMNVEV come from the germline V gene (reference sequence). V was pared by 8 bases and J by 3 bases, with 14 bases between. CDR3 nucleotides: TGTGCCAGCCTGGCCAGACAAGGCTACGAGCAGTACTTC. This encodes CASLARQGYEQYF.

The chain is built from TRBV30 and TRBJ2-2, with a weak D call TRBD2 (6 bases). The V and J ends lost 2 bases and 9 bases respectively, with 13 bases between them. The germline V gene encodes CDR1 GTSNPN and CDR2 SVGIG (reference sequence). The length of the CDR3 is 13 residues. The CDR3 protein is CAWSLRDPRELFF. The CDR3, as DNA: TGTGCCTGGAGTCTGCGGGACCCGCGGGAGCTGTTTTTT.

This rearrangement joins TRBV28 to TRBJ2-3; the D is unclear. The length of the CDR3 is 16 residues. The V gene's germline CDR1 is MDHEN and CDR2 SYDVKM. Between the trimmed V and J ends, which lost 5 bases and 3 bases, there was a span of 18 bases. The CDR3 spells CASSPLKTPGTDTQYF. The CDR3 DNA is TGTGCCAGCAGTCCTTTAAAGACCCCCGGGACAGATACGCAGTATTTT.

CDR3 sequence reads: CASSLGGERSDTQYF. In nucleotides, the CDR3 is TGTGCCAGCAGCTTAGGGGGGGAGAGGTCAGATACGCAGTATTTT. The chain combines TRBV11-2 with TRBJ2-3; perhaps TRBD2 as D (6 bases). This CDR3 spans 15 amino acids. V gave up 1 base and J gave up 4 bases, with 12 bases separating them. Germline values: CDR1 SGHAT, CDR2 FQNNGV.

The V and J genes are TRBV29-1 and TRBJ1-1, with unresolved D. Between the trimmed V and J ends, which lost 7 bases and 5 bases, there was a span of 11 bases. Germline CDR1 and CDR2: SQVTM and ANQGSEA. This CDR3 region has 11 residues. The CDR3 bases are TGCAGCGCTCGGACTTTTACTGAAGCTTTCTTT. Translation: CSARTFTEAFF.

This rearrangement joins TRBV6-5 to TRBJ1-6, with D uncertain. Germline V gives CDR1 MNHEY, CDR2 SVGAGI. This CDR3 comprises 14 residues. Trimming took off 6 bases at V and 3 bases at J, with 9 bases between the two ends. DNA of the CDR3: TGTGCCAGCAGCCCCGTCGGCTATAATTCACCCCTCCACTTT. Translated: CASSPVGYNSPLHF.

This clone was counted only a few times. The chain uses TRBV19 and TRBJ1-6, with D uncertain. V lost 7 bases and J lost 10, with 14 bases in between. The length of the CDR3 is 13 residues. Germline CDR1 and CDR2: LNHDA and SQIVND (reference sequence). CDR3 sequence reads: CASTKTGNSPLHF. The CDR3 nucleotides read TGTGCCAGTACAAAAACGGGGAACTCACCCCTCCACTTT.

This clone was counted once. This chain connects TRBV7-2 to TRBJ2-3, with 7 bases lining up with TRBD1. Germline V gene data show CDR1 as SGHTA and CDR2 as FQGNSA. This CDR3 has 15 amino acids. The V and J ends lost 5 bases and 0 bases, in that order; junction bases with no gene match: 5. CDR3 nucleotide sequence: TGTGCCAGCAGCAGTACAGGGGCCAGCACAGATACGCAGTATTTT. This encodes CASSSTGASTDTQYF.

The chain uses TRBV2 and TRBJ1-3; no clear D. V lost 6 bases and J 1 base, leaving 10 bases between the germline ends. This CDR3 is 14 amino acids long. The germline V gene encodes CDR1 SNHLY and CDR2 FYNNEI. The CDR3, as DNA: TGTGCCAGCAGGGTCGGGGTTTCTGGAAACACCATATATTTT. Its translation is CASRVGVSGNTIYF.

This clone turned up a few times. The chain combines TRBV4-3 with TRBJ2-7; D uncertain. The CDR3 spans 17 residues. Germline loops: CDR1 LGHNA, CDR2 YSLEER. V lost 1 base, J lost 2 bases, and 18 bases lay in between. The CDR3, as DNA: TGCGCCAGCAGCCAAGTGGTCCCGGCGACACCACCCTACGAGCAGTACTTC. Protein sequence: CASSQVVPATPPYEQYF.

The chain has TRBV12-3 or TRBV12-4 and TRBJ1-2; D is perhaps TRBD1 (5 bases). V was cut by 7 bases and J by 5 bases, with 11 bases left in between. The CDR3 consists of 12 residues. The CDR3 nucleotides read TGTGCCAGCACCGACCCAGGGTATGGCTACACCTTC. It encodes CASTDPGYGYTF.

The chain uses TRBV4-1 and TRBJ1-2; a weak D match, TRBD1 (6 bases). The CDR3 extends over 14 amino acids. The ends were cut back, 8 bases at V and 8 bases at J, with 21 bases in the middle. CDR1 and CDR2 from the germline V gene are MGHRA and YSYEKL. The CDR3, as DNA: TGCGCCAGCGGAAACCCGGGACAAAGTCGAGGCTACACCTTC. Protein sequence: CASGNPGQSRGYTF.

V is TRBV21-1 and J is TRBJ2-7; the table names TRBD2, a call not compared with the DNA. TRBV21-1 is noted as a pseudogene. The CDR3 consists of 14 residues. CDR3 region: CASSKCREAYEQYF. For the CDR3, the DNA is TGTGCCAGCAGCAAATGCAGGGAGGCCTACGAGCAGTACTTC.

The V and J genes are TRBV6-5 and TRBJ2-7; D might be TRBD1 (5 bases). V was pared by 4 bases and J by 1 base, with 11 bases between. In germline, CDR1 is MNHEY, CDR2 SVGAGI. The CDR3 totals 14 residues. The CDR3 DNA is TGTGCCAGCAGTTTACAGGTCCGTTCCTACGAGCAGTACTTC. Amino acids: CASSLQVRSYEQYF.

V and J are TRBV5-1 and TRBJ2-7; D is perhaps TRBD1 (6 bases). The CDR3 consists of 14 residues. Germline CDR1 SGHRS, CDR2 YFSETQ. The V gene lost 5 bases and the J gene lost 2 bases, with 14 bases spanning the gap. The CDR3 bases are TGCGCCAGCAGACCTGGTCAGGGGCCCTACGAGCAGTACTTC. Amino acids: CASRPGQGPYEQYF.

The V gene is TRBV3-1 (or the pseudogene TRBV3-2), the J gene TRBJ1-2; D remains ambiguous. CDR1 and CDR2 (germline): LGHDT, YNNKEL (reference sequence). This CDR3 contains 12 residues. Between the trimmed V and J ends, which lost 2 bases and 3 bases, there was a span of 4 bases. The CDR3 DNA sequence: TGTGCCAGCAGCCAACATTACTATGGCTACACCTTC. Translation gives CASSQHYYGYTF.

This clone has just one count. A junction end diverges from the germline sequence, so it may reflect a read error. The chain uses TRBV4-2 and TRBJ1-2, with TRBD1 as a possible D gene (6 bases). This CDR3 is 15 amino acids long. The germline gives CDR1 LGHNA, CDR2 YNFKEQ. CDR3 in DNA: TGTGCCAGCAGCAAAGAGGCCAGGGGCGACTATGGCTACACCTTC. It encodes CASSKEARGDYGYTF.

The chain couples TRBV30 to TRBJ2-1; no firm D call. Germline V lookup: CDR1 GTSNPN, CDR2 SVGIG (reference sequence). The ends were cut back, 0 bases at V and 4 bases at J, with 7 bases in the middle. This CDR3 spans 13 amino acids. This CDR3 reads CAWSVAQYNEQFF. CDR3 DNA: TGTGCCTGGAGTGTCGCCCAGTACAATGAGCAGTTCTTC.

The sample holds many counts of this clone. J is TRBJ1-2 and V is TRBV9; perhaps TRBD1 as D (6 bases). With 0 bases removed from V and 7 bases from J, the gap between germline ends came to 16 bases. The CDR3 is 15 residues long. CDR1 is SGDLS and CDR2 is YYNGEE in the germline V gene. CDR3: CASSVEGQGTGGYTF. In nucleotides, the CDR3 is TGTGCCAGCAGCGTAGAAGGGCAGGGGACGGGTGGCTACACCTTC.

The CDR3 nucleotides are TGCGCCAGCAGTGGTGGCAGGGGGAAAAACATTCAGTACTTC. It codes for CASSGGRGKNIQYF. The rearrangement links TRBV10-1 to TRBJ2-4; 7 bases agree with TRBD1. This CDR3 has 14 residues. With 4 bases clipped from V and 4 bases from J, the junction kept 4 bases outside the gene matches. From germline, CDR1 is WNHNN and CDR2 SYGVQD (reference sequence).

This chain joins TRBV18 and TRBJ1-1; a weak D match, TRBD1 (6 bases). Germline CDR1 is KGHSH and CDR2 is LQKENI. V lost 1 base and J lost 5, with 11 bases in between. CDR3 size: 14 residues. The CDR3 loop is CASSPLRTETEAFF. The CDR3 region has the DNA TGTGCCAGCTCACCACTTAGGACAGAGACTGAAGCTTTCTTT.

In this sample, this clone turned up once. CDR3 sequence: CASSPTRQANTEAFF. CDR3 DNA sequence: TGTGCCAGCTCACCTACCCGACAGGCAAACACTGAAGCTTTCTTT. The rearrangement joins TRBV18 to TRBJ1-1; possible D gene TRBD1, 6 bases. CDR3 length: 15 amino acids. V was trimmed by 3 bases and J by 2 bases, leaving 13 bases between them. Germline V lookup: CDR1 KGHSH, CDR2 LQKENI. Variable domain in full (rest from reference TRBV18 and TRBJ1-1): NAGVMQNPRHLVRRRGQEARLRCSPMKGHSHVYWYRQLPEEGLKFMVYLQKENIIDESGMPKERFSAEFPKEGPSILRIQQVVRGDSAAYFCASSPTRQANTEAFFGQGTRLTVV.

The chain uses TRBV2 and TRBJ2-3; 7 nucleotides align to TRBD2. CDR1 and CDR2 (germline): SNHLY, FYNNEI. CDR3 size: 13 residues. The V gene end was trimmed by 8 bases and the J gene end by 0 bases; junction bases not matched to a gene: 2. CDR3 nucleotide sequence: TGTGCCAGCTCTAGCGGCAGCACAGATACGCAGTATTTT. Its protein product is CASSSGSTDTQYF.

The genes are TRBV19 and TRBJ2-3, with D uncertain. Germline values: CDR1 LNHDA, CDR2 SQIVND (reference sequence). The V end was cut by 8 bases, the J end by 5 bases, with 26 bases between. The CDR3 contains 17 residues. Written as DNA, the CDR3 is TGTGCCAGTCCAACCAAAGAACCCGCGAGCCTGATAGATACGCAGTATTTT. Translation gives CASPTKEPASLIDTQYF. The complete variable domain, with remaining parts taken from reference TRBV19 and TRBJ2-3, reads DGGITQSPKYLFRKEGQNVTLSCEQNLNHDAMYWYRQDPGQGLRLIYYSQIVNDFQKGDIAEGYSVSREKKESFPLTVTSAQKNPTAFYLCASPTKEPASLIDTQYFGPGTRLTVL.

The chain recombines TRBV10-3 with TRBJ2-2, with a tentative D call TRBD2 (5 bases). The CDR3 contains 16 residues. CDR1 is ENHRY, CDR2 SYGVKD, per germline. V lost 3 bases and J 7 bases, leaving 18 bases between the germline ends. The DNA of the CDR3 is TGTGCCATCAGTGACGATAGCGAAACGGGTGGCGGGGAGCTGTTTTTT. Translation: CAISDDSETGGGELFF.